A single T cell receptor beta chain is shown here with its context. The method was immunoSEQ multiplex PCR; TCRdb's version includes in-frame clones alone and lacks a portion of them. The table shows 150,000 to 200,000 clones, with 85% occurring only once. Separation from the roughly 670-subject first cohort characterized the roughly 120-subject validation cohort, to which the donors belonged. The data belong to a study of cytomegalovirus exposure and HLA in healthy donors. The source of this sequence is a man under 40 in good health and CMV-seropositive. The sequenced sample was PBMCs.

The CDR3: CASSWGTGGSYEQYF. The CDR3 nucleotides are TGTGCCAGCAGCTGGGGGACAGGGGGCTCCTACGAGCAGTACTTC. The V gene is TRBV5-4, the J gene TRBJ2-7; TRBD1 aligns across 11 bases. V lost 3 bases, J lost 0 bases, and 2 bases stayed unmatched. The CDR3 extends over 15 amino acids. Germline V gene sequence: CDR1 SGHNT, CDR2 YYREEE (reference sequence).